The 12 T cell receptor beta chains presented below share a single source sample, sequenced in a study of blood T cell repertoires in COVID-19. TCRdb keeps only in-frame clones here, not all; method: immunoSEQ multiplex PCR. The sample carries about 220,000 clones, about four fifths recorded once. Source material: PBMCs or T cells enriched from blood (not recorded which). Every receptor here comes from a woman aged 55-75 years who had recovered from COVID-19.

The V and J genes are TRBV6-1 and TRBJ2-3; 8 bases are shared with TRBD1. V dropped 2 bases and J dropped 2; count of bases not matched to a gene: 6. The CDR3 extends over 16 amino acids. Germline values: CDR1 MNHNS, CDR2 SASEGT. Written as DNA, the CDR3 is TGTGCCAGCAGTGAACGCACAGGGGGAGTCACAGATACGCAGTATTTT. Protein sequence: CASSERTGGVTDTQYF.

Turning to this clone: The junction departs from germline at one end; a sequencing error may be responsible. V gene TRBV6-5 combines with J gene TRBJ1-2; 9 positions agree with TRBD1. Germline-derived CDR1 and CDR2 are MNHEY and SVGAGI. There are 16 residues in the CDR3. In nucleotides, the CDR3 is TGTGCCAGCAATTACAGGGGGCGCGTGGATGCCTATGGCTACACCTTC. It yields the protein CASNYRGRVDAYGYTF.

This chain uses TRBV19 with TRBJ1-6, with 8 bases that match TRBD1. J lost 9 bases, V lost 4 bases, and 14 bases had no gene match. CDR3 size: 17 residues. The germline V gene has CDR1 LNHDA and CDR2 SQIVND (reference sequence). This CDR3 is CASSTPSSGQAFSPLHF. CDR3 in DNA: TGTGCCAGTAGTACCCCCTCTTCGGGACAGGCTTTTTCACCCCTCCACTTT.

V is TRBV7-8 and J is TRBJ1-2; D is possibly TRBD1 (6 bases). The CDR3 is 13 amino acids. The V end was cut by 3 bases, the J end by 3 bases, with 8 bases between. The germline V gene has CDR1 SGHVS and CDR2 FQNEAQ. The CDR3 spells CASSFGQHYGYTF. CDR3 sequence (DNA): TGTGCCAGCAGCTTCGGACAGCACTATGGCTACACCTTC.

The gene calls are TRBV30 and TRBJ2-7; D may be TRBD1 (5 bases). Germline V CDR1 and CDR2: GTSNPN, SVGIG (reference sequence). Trimming shortened V by 2 bases and J by 5 bases, and 13 bases separated the two germline ends. This CDR3 has 13 residues. CDR3 protein: CAWSRFPTDEQYF. CDR3 DNA: TGTGCCTGGAGTCGCTTCCCGACAGACGAGCAGTACTTC. Supplemented by reference TRBV30 and TRBJ2-7, the full variable domain reads SQTIHQWPATLVQPVGSPLSLECTVEGTSNPNLYWYRQAAGRGLQLLFYSVGIGQISSEVPQNLSASRPQDRQFILSSKKLLLSDSGFYLCAWSRFPTDEQYFGPGTRLTVT.

The chain uses TRBV27 and TRBJ1-1, with TRBD1 matching 7 bases. Germline trimming cut 4 bases from V and 3 bases from J; bases unmatched to any gene: 14. Germline loops: CDR1 MNHEY, CDR2 SMNVEV (reference sequence). The CDR3 extends over 17 amino acids. DNA of the CDR3: TGTGCCAGCAGTTCCGCAGGGGGTAAAGGAGGCGACACTGAAGCTTTCTTT. Its translation is CASSSAGGKGGDTEAFF.

This chain uses TRBV20-1 with TRBJ2-5; D uncertain. V was shortened by 5 bases and J by 3 bases, with 4 bases between the two germline ends. The CDR3 loop spans 10 amino acids. The germline V gene encodes CDR1 DFQATT and CDR2 SNEGSKA (reference sequence). In nucleotides, the CDR3 is TGCAGTGCTCTTAAAGAGACCCAGTACTTC. It yields the protein CSALKETQYF.

The CDR3 DNA reads as TGTGCCAGCTCACGTTCCTCAGACAGGGACAATTCACCCCTCCACTTT. Protein product: CASSRSSDRDNSPLHF. The chain links TRBV18 to TRBJ1-6; 7 bases line up with TRBD1. The germline CDR1 and CDR2 sequences are KGHSH and LQKENI. CDR3 length: 16 amino acids. V was clipped by 4 bases and J by 7 bases; unmatched bases: 10.

J is TRBJ2-2 and V is TRBV7-2; TRBD1 is a possible D gene (6 bases). Germline V lookup: CDR1 SGHTA, CDR2 FQGNSA. Deletions cut 1 base from V and 9 bases from J, with 12 bases between. CDR3 length: 14 residues. The CDR3 region is CASSLEGGSRELFF. The DNA for the CDR3 is TGTGCCAGCAGCTTAGAAGGGGGTAGCAGGGAGCTGTTTTTT.

This sequence joins TRBV27 and TRBJ1-2; 8 nucleotides match TRBD1. CDR3 length equals 13 residues. Unmatched junction bases numbered 5, after V lost 5 bases and J lost 6 bases. Germline V CDR1 and CDR2: MNHEY, SMNVEV (reference sequence). The CDR3: CASSRRTGNGYTF. The CDR3, as DNA: TGTGCCAGCAGTCGACGGACAGGGAATGGCTACACCTTC.

Regarding this clone: Distinct nucleotide sequences in the sample also encode this CDR3. The CDR3: CATSRAGGSTDTQYF. CDR3 coding DNA: TGTGCCACCAGCAGAGCAGGCGGGAGCACAGATACGCAGTATTTT. V is TRBV15 and J is TRBJ2-3; tentative D call: TRBD2 (5 bases). This CDR3 comprises 15 residues. Trimming shortened V by 1 base and J by 0 bases, and 8 bases separated the two germline ends. CDR1 is LNHNV, CDR2 YYDKDF, per germline (reference sequence).

The chain links TRBV14 to TRBJ2-2; TRBD1 aligns across 7 bases. The length of the CDR3 is 17 residues. Per the germline V gene, CDR1 is SGHDN and CDR2 is FVKESK. Trimming took 5 bases from V and 4 from J; bases not matched to a gene: 13. The CDR3 coding sequence is TGTGCCAGCAGCTCCCGGCCCCCGACAGGGAGCACCGGGGAGCTGTTTTTT. Translating gives CASSSRPPTGSTGELFF.